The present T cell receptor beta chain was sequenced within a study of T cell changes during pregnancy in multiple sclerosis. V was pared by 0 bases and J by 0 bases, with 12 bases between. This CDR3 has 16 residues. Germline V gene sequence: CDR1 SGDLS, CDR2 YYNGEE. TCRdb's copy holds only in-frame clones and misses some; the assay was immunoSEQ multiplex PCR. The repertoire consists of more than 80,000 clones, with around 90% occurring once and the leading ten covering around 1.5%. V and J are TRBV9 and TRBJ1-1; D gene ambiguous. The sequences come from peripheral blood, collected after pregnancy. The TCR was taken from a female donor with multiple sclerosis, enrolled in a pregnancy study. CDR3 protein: CASSVGQLPLNTEAFF. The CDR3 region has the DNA TGTGCCAGCAGCGTAGGACAACTTCCTCTGAACACTGAAGCTTTCTTT.